What follows describes a single T cell receptor (beta chain). This sample also contains other DNA sequences that code for the same CDR3. The CDR3 covers 15 residues. Germline loops: CDR1 SGHTA, CDR2 FQGTGA. Germline trimming cut 5 bases from V and 3 bases from J; bases unmatched to any gene: 6. Data came from immunoSEQ multiplex PCR; TCRdb stores just in-frame clones and leaves some out. In the table there are approximately 170,000 clones, 70% to 90% of which are singletons. This sample was included in a study of blood T cell repertoires in COVID-19. Study in general: COVID-19 samples, acute and convalescent, were from the United States, Italy and Spain.

The TCR originated in a man in his fifties or sixties with active or convalescent COVID-19. The chain couples TRBV7-3 to TRBJ2-1, with TRBD2 matching over 8 bases. The sample consisted of peripheral blood. The CDR3 loop is CASSPGGGLYNEQFF. The CDR3 DNA follows: TGTGCCAGCAGCCCCGGGGGGGGCCTCTACAATGAGCAGTTCTTC. Supplemented by reference TRBV7-3 and TRBJ2-1, the full variable domain reads GAGVSQTPSNKVTEKGKYVELRCDPISGHTALYWYRQSLGQGPEFLIYFQGTGAADDSGLPNDRFFAVRPEGSVSTLKIQRTERGDSAVYLCASSPGGGLYNEQFFGPGTRLTVL.